The clone carrying this TCR beta chain is deemed medium-sized. The data were obtained in a study of spatial heterogeneity in lung cancer. TCRdb passed the 5' RACE reads through MiXCR, listing each CDR3 protein once. This repertoire shows 5,300 or so distinct CDR3 sequences, around 5% found once; its top ten account for 9.2%. The J segment lost 5 bases and the V segment lost 5 bases, leaving 8 bases of the junction unmatched. The V gene's germline CDR1 is DFQATT and CDR2 SNEGSKA (reference sequence). The CDR3 totals 14 residues. Regarding time point: sample taken at primary tumor resection. The chain uses TRBV20-1 and TRBJ2-1; TRBD2 matches 8 bases. This sequence was found in a female donor with early-stage non-small cell lung cancer. Sequenced here: normal lung tissue next to the tumor, sampled at surgery. Here the CDR3 reads CSAPEPLADNEQFF. CDR3 bases: TGCAGTGCTCCCGAACCACTAGCGGACAATGAGCAGTTCTTC.